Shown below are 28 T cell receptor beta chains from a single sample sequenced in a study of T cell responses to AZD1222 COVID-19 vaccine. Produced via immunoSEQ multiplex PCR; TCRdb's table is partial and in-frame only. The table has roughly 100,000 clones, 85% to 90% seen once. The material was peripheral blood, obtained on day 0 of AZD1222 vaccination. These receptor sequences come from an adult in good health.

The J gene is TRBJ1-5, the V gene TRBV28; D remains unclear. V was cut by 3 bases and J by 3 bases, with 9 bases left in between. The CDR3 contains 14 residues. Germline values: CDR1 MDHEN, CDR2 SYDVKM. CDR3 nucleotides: TGTGCCAGCAGTTTTCCTCAGTACAATCAGCCCCAGCATTTT. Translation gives CASSFPQYNQPQHF.

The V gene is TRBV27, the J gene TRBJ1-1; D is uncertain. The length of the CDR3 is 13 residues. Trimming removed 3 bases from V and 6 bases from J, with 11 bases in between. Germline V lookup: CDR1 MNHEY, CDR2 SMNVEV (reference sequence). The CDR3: CASSFYERAEAFF. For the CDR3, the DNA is TGTGCCAGCAGTTTCTACGAGAGAGCTGAAGCTTTCTTT.

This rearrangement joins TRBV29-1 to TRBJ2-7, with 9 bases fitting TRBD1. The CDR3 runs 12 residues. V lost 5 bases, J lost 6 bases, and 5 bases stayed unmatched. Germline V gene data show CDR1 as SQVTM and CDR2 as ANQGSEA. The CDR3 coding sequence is TGCAGCGTTTGGGACAGGGCGGGCGAGCAGTACTTC. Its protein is CSVWDRAGEQYF.

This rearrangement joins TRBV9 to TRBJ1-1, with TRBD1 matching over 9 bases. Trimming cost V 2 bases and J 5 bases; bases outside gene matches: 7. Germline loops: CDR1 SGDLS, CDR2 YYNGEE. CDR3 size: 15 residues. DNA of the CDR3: TGTGCCAGCAGCGTGGGGGGACAGGGACATACTGAAGCTTTCTTT. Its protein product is CASSVGGQGHTEAFF.

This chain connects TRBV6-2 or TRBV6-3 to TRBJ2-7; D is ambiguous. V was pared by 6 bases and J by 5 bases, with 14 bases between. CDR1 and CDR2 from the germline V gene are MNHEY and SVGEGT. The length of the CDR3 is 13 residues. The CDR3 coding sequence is TGTGCCAGCAGCTCGACTCTCTCGGACGAGCAGTACTTC. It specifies CASSSTLSDEQYF.

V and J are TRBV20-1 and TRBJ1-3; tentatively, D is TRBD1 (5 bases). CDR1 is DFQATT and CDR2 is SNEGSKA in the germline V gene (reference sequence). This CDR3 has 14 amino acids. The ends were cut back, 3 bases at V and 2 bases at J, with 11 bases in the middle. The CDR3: CSASRQGAGNTIYF. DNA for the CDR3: TGCAGTGCTAGTCGGCAGGGTGCTGGAAACACCATATATTTT.

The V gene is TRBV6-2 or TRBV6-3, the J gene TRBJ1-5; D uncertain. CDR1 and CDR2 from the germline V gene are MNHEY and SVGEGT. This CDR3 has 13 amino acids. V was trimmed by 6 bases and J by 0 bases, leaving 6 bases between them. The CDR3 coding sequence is TGTGCCAGCAGCCTTAATAGCAATCAGCCCCAGCATTTT. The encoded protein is CASSLNSNQPQHF.

DNA for the CDR3: TGTGCCAGCAGCTCCCTTAATGAGCAGTTCTTC. Its translation: CASSSLNEQFF. The genes are TRBV11-1 and TRBJ2-1; D remains unclear. The CDR3 runs 11 residues. The germline gives CDR1 SGHAT, CDR2 FQDESV (reference sequence). V was pared by 4 bases and J by 7 bases, with 5 bases between.

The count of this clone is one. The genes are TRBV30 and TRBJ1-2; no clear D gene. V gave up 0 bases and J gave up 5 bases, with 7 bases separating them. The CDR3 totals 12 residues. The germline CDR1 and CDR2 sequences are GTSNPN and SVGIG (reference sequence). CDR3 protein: CAWSVPGYGYTF. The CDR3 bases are TGTGCCTGGAGTGTACCGGGTTATGGCTACACCTTC.

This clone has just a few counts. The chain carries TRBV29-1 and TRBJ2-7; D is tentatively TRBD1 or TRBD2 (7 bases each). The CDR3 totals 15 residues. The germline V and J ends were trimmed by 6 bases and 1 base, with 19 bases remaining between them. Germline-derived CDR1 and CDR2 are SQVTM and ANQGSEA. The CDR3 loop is CSVQQGTGLSYEQYF. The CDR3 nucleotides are TGCAGCGTGCAACAGGGGACGGGACTATCCTACGAGCAGTACTTC.

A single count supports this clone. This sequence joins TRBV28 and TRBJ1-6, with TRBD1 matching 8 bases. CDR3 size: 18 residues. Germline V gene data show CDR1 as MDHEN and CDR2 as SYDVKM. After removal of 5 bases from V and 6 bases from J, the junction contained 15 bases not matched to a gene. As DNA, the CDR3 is TGTGCCAGCAGTCTTCTGGGGGTGGCACAGGGGGTTAATTCACCCCTCCACTTT. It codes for CASSLLGVAQGVNSPLHF.

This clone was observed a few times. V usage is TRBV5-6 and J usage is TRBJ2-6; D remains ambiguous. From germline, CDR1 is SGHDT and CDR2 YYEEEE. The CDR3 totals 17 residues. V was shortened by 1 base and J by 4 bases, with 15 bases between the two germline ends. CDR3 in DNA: TGTGCCAGCAGCTTGCTCCCGGGCTCTAAAGGGGCCAACGTCCTGACTTTC. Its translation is CASSLLPGSKGANVLTF.

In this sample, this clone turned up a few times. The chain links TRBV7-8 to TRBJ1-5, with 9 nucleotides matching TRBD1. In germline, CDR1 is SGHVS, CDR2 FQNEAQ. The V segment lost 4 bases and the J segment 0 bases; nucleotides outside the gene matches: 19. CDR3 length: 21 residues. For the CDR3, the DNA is TGTGCCAGCAGCTCACCGGGGACCGGGACAGGGAAGATTTATAGCAATCAGCCCCAGCATTTT. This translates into CASSSPGTGTGKIYSNQPQHF.

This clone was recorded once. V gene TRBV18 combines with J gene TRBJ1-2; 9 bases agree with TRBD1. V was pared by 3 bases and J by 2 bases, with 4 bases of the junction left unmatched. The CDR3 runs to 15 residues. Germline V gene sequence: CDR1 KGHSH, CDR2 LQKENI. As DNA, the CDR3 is TGTGCCAGCTCACCCTCCGGGACAGGGAACTATGGCTACACCTTC. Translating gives CASSPSGTGNYGYTF.

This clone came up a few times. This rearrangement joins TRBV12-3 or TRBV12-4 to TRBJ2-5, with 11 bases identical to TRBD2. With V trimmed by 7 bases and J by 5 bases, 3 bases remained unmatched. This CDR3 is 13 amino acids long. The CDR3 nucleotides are TGTGCCAGCAAACTAGCGGGAGTGGAGACCCAGTACTTC. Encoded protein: CASKLAGVETQYF.

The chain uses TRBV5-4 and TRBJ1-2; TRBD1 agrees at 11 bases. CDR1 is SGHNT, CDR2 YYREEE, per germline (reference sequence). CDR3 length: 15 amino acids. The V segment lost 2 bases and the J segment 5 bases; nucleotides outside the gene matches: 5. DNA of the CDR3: TGTGCCAGCAGCTTATCCGGGACAGGGGGGTATGGCTACACCTTC. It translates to CASSLSGTGGYGYTF. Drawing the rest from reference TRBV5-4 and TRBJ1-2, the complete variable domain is ETGVTQSPTHLIKTRGQQVTLRCSSQSGHNTVSWYQQALGQGPQFIFQYYREEENGRGNFPPRFSGLQFPNYSSELNVNALELDDSALYLCASSLSGTGGYGYTFGSGTRLTVV.

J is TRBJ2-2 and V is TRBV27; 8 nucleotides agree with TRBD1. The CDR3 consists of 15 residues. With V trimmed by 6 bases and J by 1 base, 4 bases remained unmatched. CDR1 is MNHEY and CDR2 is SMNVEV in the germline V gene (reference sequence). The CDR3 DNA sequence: TGTGCCAGCAGGTGGACAGGGCTGAACACCGGGGAGCTGTTTTTT. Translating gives CASRWTGLNTGELFF.

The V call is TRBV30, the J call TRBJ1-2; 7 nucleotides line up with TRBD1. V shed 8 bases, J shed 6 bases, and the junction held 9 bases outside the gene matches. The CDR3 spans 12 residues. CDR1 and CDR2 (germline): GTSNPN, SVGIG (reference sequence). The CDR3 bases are TGTGCCCGAAACCGGGACAGTGATGGCTACACCTTC. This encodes CARNRDSDGYTF.

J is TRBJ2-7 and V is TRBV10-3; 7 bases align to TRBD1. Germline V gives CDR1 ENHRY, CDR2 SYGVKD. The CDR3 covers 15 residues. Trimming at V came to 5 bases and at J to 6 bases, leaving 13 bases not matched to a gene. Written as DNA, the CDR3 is TGTGCCATCAGTTCAAGCACAGGGGACCTTCTCGAGCAGTACTTC. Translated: CAISSSTGDLLEQYF.

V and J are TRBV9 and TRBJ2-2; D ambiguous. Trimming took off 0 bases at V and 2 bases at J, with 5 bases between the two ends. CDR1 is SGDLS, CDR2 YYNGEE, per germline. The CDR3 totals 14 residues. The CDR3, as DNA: TGTGCCAGCAGCGTAGCGGTTAACACCGGGGAGCTGTTTTTT. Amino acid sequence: CASSVAVNTGELFF.

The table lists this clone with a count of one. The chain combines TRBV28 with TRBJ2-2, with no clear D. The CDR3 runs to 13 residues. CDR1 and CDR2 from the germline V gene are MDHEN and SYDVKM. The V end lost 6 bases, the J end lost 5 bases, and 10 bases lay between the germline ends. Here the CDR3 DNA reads TGTGCCAGCAGCCCCCCCGGGACCGGGGAGCTGTTTTTT. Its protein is CASSPPGTGELFF.

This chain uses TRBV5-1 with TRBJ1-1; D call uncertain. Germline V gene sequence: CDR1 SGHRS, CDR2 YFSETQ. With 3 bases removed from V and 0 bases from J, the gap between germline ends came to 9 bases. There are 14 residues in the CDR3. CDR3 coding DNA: TGCGCCAGCAGCTCCTACGAAGTGAACACTGAAGCTTTCTTT. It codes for CASSSYEVNTEAFF.

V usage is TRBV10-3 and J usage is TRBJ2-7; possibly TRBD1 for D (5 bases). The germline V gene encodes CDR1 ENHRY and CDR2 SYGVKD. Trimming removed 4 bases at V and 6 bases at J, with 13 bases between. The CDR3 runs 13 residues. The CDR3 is CAISGAGNIEQYF. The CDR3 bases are TGTGCCATCAGTGGAGCAGGGAATATCGAGCAGTACTTC.

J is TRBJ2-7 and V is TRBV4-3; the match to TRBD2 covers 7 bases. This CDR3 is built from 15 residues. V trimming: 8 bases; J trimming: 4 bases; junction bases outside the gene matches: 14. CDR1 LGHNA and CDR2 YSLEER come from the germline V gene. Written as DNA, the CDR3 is TGCGCCAGCTCCCAGGATCCTAGCGGAGAGTACGAGCAGTACTTC. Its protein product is CASSQDPSGEYEQYF.

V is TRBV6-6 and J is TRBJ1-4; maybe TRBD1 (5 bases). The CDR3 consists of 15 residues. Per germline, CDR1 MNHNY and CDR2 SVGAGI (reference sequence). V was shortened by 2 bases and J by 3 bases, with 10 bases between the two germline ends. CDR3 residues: CASSYDAGSNEKLFF. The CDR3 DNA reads TGTGCCAGCAGTTACGATGCAGGGTCTAATGAAAAACTGTTTTTT.

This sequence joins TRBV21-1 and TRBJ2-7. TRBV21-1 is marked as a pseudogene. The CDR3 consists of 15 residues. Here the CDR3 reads CASSKVRPTAYEQYF. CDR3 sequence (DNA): TGTGCCAGCAGCAAAGTGAGACCGACGGCCTACGAGCAGTACTTC.

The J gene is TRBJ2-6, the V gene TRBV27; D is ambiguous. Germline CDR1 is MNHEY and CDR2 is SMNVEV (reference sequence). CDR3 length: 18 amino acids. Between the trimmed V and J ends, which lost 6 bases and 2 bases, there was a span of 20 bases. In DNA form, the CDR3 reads TGTGCCAGCAGGATAGTCGGGTCCCAACCCCCTGGGGCCAACGTCCTGACTTTC. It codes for CASRIVGSQPPGANVLTF.

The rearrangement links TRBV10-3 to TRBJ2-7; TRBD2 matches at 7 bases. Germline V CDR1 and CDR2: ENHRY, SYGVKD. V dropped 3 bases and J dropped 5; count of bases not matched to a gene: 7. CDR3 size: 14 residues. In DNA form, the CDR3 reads TGTGCCATCAGTGAACCGGGACTAAGTGACGAGCAGTACTTC. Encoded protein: CAISEPGLSDEQYF.